A single sample gave rise to the 20 T cell receptor beta chains below, sequenced in a study of graft-versus-host responses after intestinal transplantation. Only in-frame clones appear in the TCRdb table, and some are missing; sequencing was by immunoSEQ multiplex PCR. The data contain roughly 40,000 clones, about 92% of them seen just once; the ten biggest clones take up about 3.6%. Sequencing used PBMCs, obtained 700 to 850 days after intestinal transplantation. The receptors derive from a human patient who received an intestinal transplant, so some T cells may come from the graft donor.

This clone has just one count. V is TRBV7-7 and J is TRBJ2-5, with TRBD2 matching 9 bases. V lost 5 bases, J lost 7 bases, and 11 bases stayed unmatched. The CDR3 totals 15 residues. Germline-derived CDR1 and CDR2 are SSHAT and FNYEAQ (reference sequence). The DNA of the CDR3 is TGTGCCAGCAGCCCTAGGGTAGCGGGAGACGTGACCCAGTACTTC. Its translation: CASSPRVAGDVTQYF.

The chain carries TRBV6-5 and TRBJ2-5, with D possibly matching TRBD2 (6 bases). Germline CDR1 and CDR2: MNHEY and SVGAGI. CDR3 size: 15 residues. The ends were cut back, 5 bases at V and 2 bases at J, with 15 bases in the middle. CDR3: CASSATGTAQETQYF. The CDR3, as DNA: TGTGCCAGCAGTGCAACCGGGACTGCTCAAGAGACCCAGTACTTC.

This clone was seen only once. This rearrangement joins TRBV5-5 to TRBJ1-2; 10 bases are a match to TRBD1. The CDR3 is made up of 15 amino acids. The J segment lost 3 bases and the V segment lost 2 bases, leaving 4 bases of the junction unmatched. Looked up from germline, CDR1 is SGHKS and CDR2 is YYEKEE (reference sequence). The CDR3 DNA reads as TGTGCCAGCAGCTTCGGGACAGGGGCGGACTATGGCTACACCTTC. It encodes CASSFGTGADYGYTF.

The V and J genes are TRBV29-1 and TRBJ2-3; 9 bases match TRBD1. The CDR3 has 14 residues. V shed 7 bases and J 3 bases; nucleotides not matched to a gene: 8. Germline CDR1 and CDR2: SQVTM and ANQGSEA. The CDR3 spells CSGYRDRDTDTQYF. The CDR3 DNA sequence: TGCAGCGGGTACCGGGACAGGGATACAGATACGCAGTATTTT.

This chain links TRBV5-6 with TRBJ2-7; possibly TRBD2 for D (5 bases). This CDR3 comprises 13 residues. The V gene lost 4 bases and the J gene lost 1 base, with 9 bases spanning the gap. CDR1 and CDR2 from the germline V gene are SGHDT and YYEEEE. This chain's CDR3 is CASSTGLSYEQYF. The CDR3 bases are TGTGCCAGCAGCACTGGACTGTCCTACGAGCAGTACTTC.

The chain joins TRBV6-1 to TRBJ1-1, with 8 positions matching TRBD1. Trimming at V came to 5 bases and at J to 3 bases, leaving 8 bases not matched to a gene. In germline, CDR1 is MNHNS, CDR2 SASEGT. CDR3 size: 15 residues. The CDR3 DNA is TGTGCCAGCAGTCGATTAGTGACAGGGGACACTGAAGCTTTCTTT. Its protein is CASSRLVTGDTEAFF.

This clone showed up just once. The chain joins TRBV7-6 to TRBJ2-7, with D perhaps given as TRBD1 or TRBD2 (6 bases each). CDR3 length: 14 amino acids. The germline gives CDR1 SGHVS, CDR2 FNYEAQ. V lost 3 bases and J 2 bases, leaving 11 bases between the germline ends. CDR3 region: CASSFGGPTYEQYF. The CDR3 nucleotides are TGTGCCAGCAGCTTTGGGGGGCCCACCTACGAGCAGTACTTC.

This chain links TRBV4-1 with TRBJ2-5; tentatively, D is TRBD2 (5 bases). V dropped 6 bases and J dropped 5 bases, with 28 bases sitting between them. The CDR3 spans 18 residues. Per germline, CDR1 MGHRA and CDR2 YSYEKL. As DNA, the CDR3 is TGCGCCAGCAGAGGCGGGTCCTTGAGCGTGGTAGGATTGGAGACCCAGTACTTC. This codes for CASRGGSLSVVGLETQYF.

The chain combines TRBV6-1 with TRBJ1-2, with a possible D match to TRBD1 (5 bases). The CDR3 consists of 14 residues. CDR1 and CDR2 from the germline V gene are MNHNS and SASEGT. V was pared by 0 bases and J by 4 bases, with 9 bases between. CDR3 amino acids: CASSEAQGSYGYTF. In nucleotides, the CDR3 is TGTGCCAGCAGTGAAGCGCAGGGAAGCTATGGCTACACCTTC.

The chain combines TRBV7-3 with TRBJ2-1; 7 nucleotides align to TRBD1. Trimming at V came to 3 bases and at J to 6 bases, leaving 5 bases not matched to a gene. Germline V lookup: CDR1 SGHTA, CDR2 FQGTGA. The CDR3 runs 14 residues. The CDR3 sequence: CASSLDRYRNEQFF. Written as DNA, the CDR3 is TGTGCCAGCAGCTTGGACAGGTACCGCAATGAGCAGTTCTTC.

The genes are TRBV18 and TRBJ1-5; D gene unclear. The germline V gene has CDR1 KGHSH and CDR2 LQKENI. Deletions cut 3 bases from V and 0 bases from J, with 0 bases between. This CDR3 comprises 12 residues. CDR3 DNA sequence: TGTGCCAGCTCACCTAGCAATCAGCCCCAGCATTTT. Translating gives CASSPSNQPQHF.

The rearrangement links TRBV6-1 to TRBJ2-3; the match to TRBD2 covers 7 bases. Germline V gene sequence: CDR1 MNHNS, CDR2 SASEGT. V lost 10 bases, J lost 3 bases, and 10 bases stayed unmatched. The CDR3 totals 14 residues. CDR3 DNA: TGTGCCACCGGGACGGGCGGGGGAACAGATACGCAGTATTTT. Its protein product is CATGTGGGTDTQYF.

About this clone itself: At one end, the junction sequence differs from germline, possibly due to a read error. The chain is built from TRBV11-2 and TRBJ2-1, with 9 nucleotides matching TRBD2. Germline V lookup: CDR1 SGHAT, CDR2 FQNNGV. The CDR3 totals 15 residues. CDR3 DNA sequence: TGTGCCAGCAGCTTAGGCCGAGCGGGAGGAGCTGGGCTGCTCTTC. This sequence encodes CASSLGRAGGAGLLF.

The chain is built from TRBV7-9 and TRBJ2-1; a possible D gene is TRBD2 (6 bases). V gave up 5 bases and J gave up 6 bases, with 17 bases separating them. This CDR3 contains 15 residues. Germline assignment: CDR1 SEHNR and CDR2 FQNEAQ (reference sequence). The CDR3 protein is CASSPPGLGGNEQFF. The CDR3, as DNA: TGTGCCAGCAGCCCGCCGGGGTTGGGAGGCAATGAGCAGTTCTTC. Looking up the rest from reference TRBV7-9 and TRBJ2-1 gives the full variable domain: DTGVSQNPRHKITKRGQNVTFRCDPISEHNRLYWYRQTLGQGPEFLTYFQNEAQLEKSRLLSDRFSAERPKGSFSTLEIQRTEQGDSAMYLCASSPPGLGGNEQFFGPGTRLTVL.

The V and J genes are TRBV10-1 and TRBJ2-1, with a weak D call TRBD2 (6 bases). The length of the CDR3 is 14 residues. The germline V gene has CDR1 WNHNN and CDR2 SYGVQD (reference sequence). V lost 2 bases, J lost 9 bases, and 14 bases lay in between. The CDR3 DNA reads as TGCGCCAGCAGTGAGCCCGCCGGGGGAGGTGAGCAGTTCTTC. Amino acids: CASSEPAGGGEQFF.

The rearrangement links TRBV2 to TRBJ2-3; D not certain. The CDR3 spans 16 residues. Trimming took off 1 base at V and 2 bases at J, with 13 bases between the two ends. Per the germline V gene, CDR1 is SNHLY and CDR2 is FYNNEI. The CDR3 region is CASSEGREEYTDTQYF. CDR3 nucleotides: TGTGCCAGCAGTGAAGGCCGCGAGGAATACACAGATACGCAGTATTTT.

The chain employs TRBV5-4 and TRBJ2-1; D tentatively reads TRBD1 or TRBD2 (6 bases each). This CDR3 has 18 amino acids. V shed 4 bases and J shed 12 bases, with 32 bases lying between them. The germline V gene has CDR1 SGHNT and CDR2 YYREEE (reference sequence). The CDR3 protein is CASSPGAPNELRGGGQFF. The DNA of the CDR3 is TGTGCCAGCAGCCCGGGGGCTCCGAACGAGCTTCGGGGAGGTGGGCAGTTCTTC.

This rearrangement joins TRBV6-5 to TRBJ2-5; D unclear. CDR1 and CDR2 from the germline V gene are MNHEY and SVGAGI. V gave up 6 bases and J gave up 2 bases, with 13 bases separating them. The CDR3 contains 14 residues. CDR3 in DNA: TGTGCCAGCAGCCGAAATCGGGTACAAGAGACCCAGTACTTC. Translated, it gives CASSRNRVQETQYF.

The chain links TRBV7-9 to TRBJ1-3; the D is unclear. The CDR3 sequence is 17 residues long. The V end was cut by 5 bases, the J end by 0 bases, with 17 bases between. Looked up from germline, CDR1 is SEHNR and CDR2 is FQNEAQ (reference sequence). CDR3 in amino acids: CASSPARWGTSGNTIYF. The CDR3 nucleotides are TGTGCCAGCAGCCCCGCCCGGTGGGGTACCTCTGGAAACACCATATATTTT. The full variable domain, rest sourced from reference TRBV7-9 and TRBJ1-3, is DTGVSQNPRHKITKRGQNVTFRCDPISEHNRLYWYRQTLGQGPEFLTYFQNEAQLEKSRLLSDRFSAERPKGSFSTLEIQRTEQGDSAMYLCASSPARWGTSGNTIYFGEGSWLTVV.

The DNA of the CDR3 is TGCGCCAGCAGGGCCGGACAGGGTCGTCCAGATACGCAGTATTTT. Its translation is CASRAGQGRPDTQYF. The chain is built from TRBV10-1 and TRBJ2-3; TRBD1 matches at 8 bases. Germline loops: CDR1 WNHNN, CDR2 SYGVQD (reference sequence). V shed 6 bases, J shed 4 bases, and the junction held 9 bases outside the gene matches. This CDR3 has 15 residues.